One and the same sample provided the 16 T cell receptor beta chains below, sequenced in a study of T cells in Graves' hyperthyroidism and ophthalmopathy. TCR beta CDR3 regions were amplified from RNA transcripts. HTBI primers were employed in a first-round RT-PCR of the TCR CDR3. From the multiplex PCR reads, TCRdb called clonotypes with MiXCR, one entry per CDR3 protein. The sample records about 640,000 distinct CDR3 sequences, roughly 14% being singletons. The sequencing sample was made of blood. The receptors originated from a woman aged 50 to 60 with Graves' ophthalmopathy.

A few counts support this clonotype. V usage is TRBV6-2 or TRBV6-3 and J usage is TRBJ1-1; 7 nucleotides line up with TRBD1. V gave up 6 bases and J gave up 7 bases; unmatched junction bases: 2. The germline V gene has CDR1 MNHEY and CDR2 SVGEGT. The CDR3 sequence is 11 residues long. Written as DNA, the CDR3 is TGTGCCAGCAGCGACAGGGATGAAGCTTTCTTT. Protein: CASSDRDEAFF.

The rearrangement links TRBV10-3 to TRBJ2-6; D ambiguous. This CDR3 spans 14 amino acids. The V gene's germline CDR1 is ENHRY and CDR2 SYGVKD. Trimming pared 0 bases from V and 19 bases from J, leaving 19 bases between. The CDR3 spells CAISESAMTPLKTF. The CDR3 bases are TGTGCCATCAGTGAGTCCGCGATGACACCTCTAAAAACTTTC.

The chain joins TRBV24-1 to TRBJ2-2; TRBD2 aligns across 11 bases. Germline V gives CDR1 KGHDR, CDR2 SFDVKD. The junction had 10 bases not matched to a gene; V was cut back by 4 bases and J by 7 bases. The length of the CDR3 is 17 residues. The CDR3 DNA sequence: TGTGCCACCAGTGACCATTCACTAGCGGGAGAGGACGGGGAGCTGTTTTTT. It codes for CATSDHSLAGEDGELFF.

This clonotype occurred a few times. V and J are TRBV6-1 and TRBJ2-4, with 7 bases that match TRBD2. Per the germline V gene, CDR1 is MNHNS and CDR2 is SASEGT. The CDR3 has 16 amino acids. V shed 1 base and J 3 bases; nucleotides not matched to a gene: 6. CDR3 loop: CASSEGVSGFKNIQYF. The CDR3 nucleotides read TGTGCCAGCAGTGAAGGGGTTAGCGGGTTCAAAAACATTCAGTACTTC.

Concerning this clonotype itself: Sequence at one end of the junction differs from germline and may be a read error. The chain joins TRBV6-2 or TRBV6-3 to TRBJ2-7; 9 bases agree with TRBD2. Germline loops: CDR1 MNHEY, CDR2 SVGEGT. The length of the CDR3 is 17 residues. CDR3 in DNA: TGTGCCGGCAGTTATTTTGCCGGGACTAGCACATCCTACGAGCAGTACTTC. This sequence encodes CAGSYFAGTSTSYEQYF.

This clonotype was detected many times. The genes are TRBV20-1 and TRBJ2-7, with a weak D call TRBD2 (7 bases). The CDR3 contains 16 residues. The V and J ends lost 5 bases and 4 bases respectively, with 24 bases between them. CDR1 and CDR2 from the germline V gene are DFQATT and SNEGSKA (reference sequence). CDR3: CSAHPETGAGAYEQYF. DNA of the CDR3: TGCAGTGCTCACCCGGAGACGGGGGCGGGAGCGTACGAGCAGTACTTC.

This clonotype was counted many times. This chain connects TRBV27 to TRBJ2-5, with 7 bases matching TRBD2. Per germline, CDR1 MNHEY and CDR2 SMNVEV (reference sequence). V was pared by 3 bases and J by 3 bases, with 4 bases of the junction left unmatched. The CDR3 is made up of 14 amino acids. Here the CDR3 DNA reads TGTGCCAGCAGTTTGGGACTACCAGAAGAGACCCAGTACTTC. Residues: CASSLGLPEETQYF.

This clonotype was observed at least ten times. The chain links TRBV7-6 to TRBJ1-6; D may be TRBD1 (6 bases). CDR3 length: 12 amino acids. Germline V CDR1 and CDR2: SGHVS, FNYEAQ. The V end was cut by 5 bases, the J end by 14 bases, with 13 bases between. CDR3 residues: CASSSRGESLHF. The DNA for the CDR3 is TGTGCCAGCAGCAGCAGGGGAGAATCCCTCCACTTT.

This clonotype was recorded many times. This chain links TRBV4-1 with TRBJ2-1; 7 bases agree with TRBD1. The CDR3 extends over 15 amino acids. V lost 3 bases and J lost 5; bases outside the gene matches: 7. Germline-derived CDR1 and CDR2 are MGHRA and YSYEKL. The CDR3 region has the DNA TGCGCCAGCAGCCACGCGGACAGGTTTGACAATGAGCAGTTCTTC. This sequence encodes CASSHADRFDNEQFF.

This clonotype came up many times. The chain carries TRBV7-8 and TRBJ2-7; 7 bases line up with TRBD1. This CDR3 is 15 amino acids long. The V gene's germline CDR1 is SGHVS and CDR2 FQNEAQ. Trimming removed 6 bases from V and 2 bases from J; junction bases left unmatched: 10. This chain's CDR3 is CASSRTGQATYEQYF. The CDR3 DNA sequence: TGTGCCAGCAGTCGAACCGGACAGGCCACCTACGAGCAGTACTTC. Based on the CDR3 plus reference TRBV7-8 and TRBJ2-7, the full variable domain is GAGVSQSPRYKVAKRGQDVALRCDPISGHVSLFWYQQALGQGPEFLTYFQNEAQLDKSGLPSDRFFAERPEGSVSTLKIQRTQQEDSAVYLCASSRTGQATYEQYFGPGTRLTVT.

The V and J genes are TRBV25-1 and TRBJ2-1, with 11 bases matching TRBD2. J lost 5 bases, V lost 6 bases, and 6 bases had no gene match. This CDR3 contains 15 residues. Germline V gene sequence: CDR1 MGHDK, CDR2 SYGVNS. The CDR3: CASSDSGRAHNEQFF. CDR3 nucleotides: TGTGCCAGCAGCGATAGCGGGAGGGCCCACAATGAGCAGTTCTTC. Filled out from reference TRBV25-1 and TRBJ2-1, the complete variable domain reads EADIYQTPRYLVIGTGKKITLECSQTMGHDKMYWYQQDPGMELHLIHYSYGVNSTEKGDLSSESTVSRIRTEHFPLTLESARPSHTSQYLCASSDSGRAHNEQFFGPGTRLTVL.

This sequence joins TRBV4-2 and TRBJ2-1; 14 nucleotides line up with TRBD2. Trimming at V came to 2 bases and at J to 7 bases, leaving 13 bases not matched to a gene. The CDR3 has 19 residues. Germline V lookup: CDR1 LGHNA, CDR2 YNFKEQ. CDR3 loop: CASSQHRRGLAGVGNEQFF. DNA for the CDR3: TGTGCCAGCAGCCAACACAGGAGGGGACTAGCGGGAGTGGGGAATGAGCAGTTCTTC.

There are a few counts of this clonotype. With a much larger clone just one base away, this may be a read error. J is TRBJ2-5 and V is TRBV2; a possible D gene is TRBD1 (5 bases). Germline values: CDR1 SNHLY, CDR2 FYNNEI. CDR3 length: 14 residues. This CDR3 is CASSAGHYQETQCF. CDR3 in DNA: TGTGCCAGCAGTGCAGGACACTACCAAGAGACCCAGTGCTTC.

This clonotype was detected a few times. This rearrangement joins TRBV4-2 to TRBJ2-3; D gene unclear. The ends were cut back, 4 bases at V and 3 bases at J, with 14 bases in the middle. Germline CDR1 reads LGHNA; CDR2 reads YNFKEQ. This CDR3 has 15 residues. The CDR3 region has the DNA TGTGCCAGCAGCCCCCATCGTGACGGTACAGATACGCAGTATTTT. It yields the protein CASSPHRDGTDTQYF.

This clonotype was seen only a few times. This chain joins TRBV12-3 or TRBV12-4 and TRBJ1-3; D is ambiguous. V lost 6 bases to trimming and J lost 0 bases, with 9 bases between them. The CDR3 is 14 amino acids. The CDR3 spells CASSSASSGNTIYF. The CDR3 nucleotides read TGTGCCAGCAGCTCGGCCTCCTCTGGAAACACCATATATTTT.

At least ten counts were recorded for this clonotype. The chain carries TRBV29-1 and TRBJ2-5; 8 bases fit TRBD2. Trimming took 6 bases from V and 4 from J; bases not matched to a gene: 1. CDR3 length equals 11 residues. Germline V gives CDR1 SQVTM, CDR2 ANQGSEA. The CDR3 here is CSVGLGETQYF. The CDR3 bases are TGCAGCGTGGGACTAGGAGAGACCCAGTACTTC.